The source of this T cell receptor (beta chain) is a study of PD-1 blockade in mismatch repair-deficient tumors. Study context: Patients had around 11 mismatch repair-deficient cancer types, all previously treated and progressing.

Some clones are missing from TCRdb's copy, which holds only in-frame ones; the method was immunoSEQ multiplex PCR. The sample consists of 120,000 or so clones, around 86% of them appearing once. Germline V lookup: CDR1 KGHSH, CDR2 LQKENI. V was trimmed by 6 bases and J by 0 bases, leaving 19 bases between them. CDR3 length: 17 residues. V is TRBV18 and J is TRBJ2-3, with TRBD1 as a possible D gene (6 bases). Sequences were derived from peripheral blood, sampled 44 weeks after starting pembrolizumab. The receptor's source is an adult with mismatch repair-deficient cancer. The CDR3 here is CASSQTGTHYSTDTQYF. In DNA, the CDR3 is TGTGCCAGCTCGCAAACCGGGACACACTATAGCACAGATACGCAGTATTTT.